This T cell receptor (beta chain) comes out of a study of blood T cell repertoires in COVID-19. Study-level information: Material from acute and convalescent COVID-19 was sourced from the United States, Italy and Spain. Sources were T cells, B-cell-depleted T cells, or PBMCs; the material itself was cDNA or gDNA.

In the authors' workflow: How many nucleated cells were present was estimated from reference gene primer amplification. This table comes from immunoSEQ multiplex PCR, and its TCRdb copy is limited to in-frame clones, with some not included. For V, J and clone size, that table is used; D and trimming come from the DNA. The sample holds about 54,000 clones, about 91% seen once. Material: peripheral blood. This sequence originates from a woman in her sixties with active or convalescent COVID-19.

CDR3 sequence: CASSQGTAANYGYTF. The CDR3 DNA is TGTGCCAGCAGCCAAGGGACAGCGGCCAACTATGGCTACACCTTC. This rearrangement joins TRBV4-2 to TRBJ1-2; a possible D gene is TRBD1 (6 bases). The CDR3 length is 15 residues. The germline CDR1 and CDR2 sequences are LGHNA and YNFKEQ. Between the trimmed V and J ends, which lost 1 base and 2 bases, there was a span of 11 bases.